What follows are 26 T cell receptor beta chains derived from one specimen sequenced in a study of cytomegalovirus exposure and HLA in healthy donors. Sequencing was performed with immunoSEQ multiplex PCR; in TCRdb, only in-frame clones are kept and a portion is missing. The sample contains 120,000 to 150,000 clones, 90% to 95% of which appear only once. The sample taken for sequencing was PBMCs. The source of these receptors is a man aged 18 to 29 in good health and CMV-seronegative.

The chain links TRBV6-5 to TRBJ1-1; 8 nucleotides line up with TRBD1. Germline lookup yields CDR1 MNHEY and CDR2 SVGAGI. This CDR3 is 15 amino acids long. The ends lost 0 bases at V and 1 base at J; junction bases unmatched: 1. CDR3 amino acids: CASSYSGTGNTEAFF. DNA for the CDR3: TGTGCCAGCAGTTACTCAGGGACAGGGAACACTGAAGCTTTCTTT.

The chain uses TRBV6-1 and TRBJ2-6; D call uncertain. In germline, CDR1 is MNHNS, CDR2 SASEGT. The CDR3 has 15 residues. V was clipped by 2 bases and J by 0 bases, with 5 bases between them. The CDR3 here is CASSERSSGANVLTF. Here the CDR3 DNA reads TGTGCCAGCAGTGAAAGGAGCTCTGGGGCCAACGTCCTGACTTTC.

The chain employs TRBV7-9 and TRBJ1-2; D might be TRBD1 (5 bases). Trimming left V 5 bases short and J 8 bases short, with 18 bases between. In germline, CDR1 is SEHNR, CDR2 FQNEAQ (reference sequence). The CDR3 is 14 residues long. As DNA, the CDR3 is TGTGCCAGCAGCCCAAGGGAGGGAGGGGAGGGCTACACCTTC. It is translated as CASSPREGGEGYTF.

The chain combines TRBV18 with TRBJ1-2; D not certain. Trimming left V 0 bases short and J 4 bases short, with 12 bases between. The CDR3 loop spans 15 amino acids. CDR1 is KGHSH and CDR2 is LQKENI in the germline V gene. This chain's CDR3 is CASSPPVSRFYGYTF. The DNA of the CDR3 is TGTGCCAGCTCACCACCCGTCAGTCGCTTCTATGGCTACACCTTC.

The chain uses TRBV9 and TRBJ1-2; 7 bases are a match to TRBD1. This CDR3 is built from 14 residues. The germline CDR1 and CDR2 sequences are SGDLS and YYNGEE. The V segment lost 0 bases and the J segment 3 bases; nucleotides outside the gene matches: 2. The CDR3 DNA is TGTGCCAGCAGCGTAGGAGGGGGCGACTATGGCTACACCTTC. Residues: CASSVGGGDYGYTF. Full variable domain (outside the CDR3, taken from reference TRBV9 and TRBJ1-2): DSGVTQTPKHLITATGQRVTLRCSPRSGDLSVYWYQQSLDQGLQFLIQYYNGEERAKGNILERFSAQQFPDLHSELNLSSLELGDSALYFCASSVGGGDYGYTFGSGTRLTVV.

The chain recombines TRBV5-6 with TRBJ1-1, with 7 bases that match TRBD1. The CDR3 loop spans 14 amino acids. Germline trimming cut 0 bases from V and 5 bases from J; bases unmatched to any gene: 4. The germline V gene encodes CDR1 SGHDT and CDR2 YYEEEE. The CDR3 here is CASSLGMTGTEAFF. In DNA, the CDR3 is TGTGCCAGCAGCTTGGGGATGACAGGGACTGAAGCTTTCTTT. The full variable domain, completed using reference TRBV5-6 and TRBJ1-1, is DAGVTQSPTHLIKTRGQQVTLRCSPKSGHDTVSWYQQALGQGPQFIFQYYEEEERQRGNFPDRFSGHQFPNYSSELNVNALLLGDSALYLCASSLGMTGTEAFFGQGTRLTVV.

The chain joins TRBV30 to TRBJ1-2; TRBD1 matches 9 bases. The V segment lost 3 bases and the J segment 7 bases; nucleotides outside the gene matches: 12. CDR1 and CDR2 from the germline V gene are GTSNPN and SVGIG (reference sequence). The length of the CDR3 is 15 residues. CDR3 in DNA: TGTGCCTGGAGGCGGCTGACAGGGGGTGGACTTGGCTACACCTTC. Its protein product is CAWRRLTGGGLGYTF.

V and J are TRBV6-5 and TRBJ2-2; D call uncertain. Trimming pared 2 bases from V and 7 bases from J, leaving 14 bases between. Germline V CDR1 and CDR2: MNHEY, SVGAGI. This CDR3 is built from 15 residues. The CDR3 DNA follows: TGTGCCAGCAGTTACACCCCTCCTCCCAGCGGGGAGCTGTTTTTT. Translated: CASSYTPPPSGELFF.

The chain has TRBV28 and TRBJ2-7, with 8 positions matching TRBD2. This CDR3 comprises 15 residues. V was pared by 6 bases and J by 0 bases, with 7 bases of the junction left unmatched. Germline V gives CDR1 MDHEN, CDR2 SYDVKM. The CDR3 spells CASSRGGPSSYEQYV. The CDR3 nucleotides read TGTGCCAGCAGCCGGGGGGGGCCGAGCTCCTACGAGCAGTACGTC.

This chain connects TRBV7-8 to TRBJ2-1; 11 bases align to TRBD1. Germline V gives CDR1 SGHVS, CDR2 FQNEAQ. Trimming removed 5 bases from V and 10 bases from J; junction bases left unmatched: 13. The CDR3 is 16 amino acids. DNA of the CDR3: TGTGCCAGCAGCACACGACCGGGACAGGGGGACGGAGAGCAGTTCTTC. Its protein is CASSTRPGQGDGEQFF. Combining the CDR3 with reference TRBV7-8 and TRBJ2-1 gives the whole variable domain GAGVSQSPRYKVAKRGQDVALRCDPISGHVSLFWYQQALGQGPEFLTYFQNEAQLDKSGLPSDRFFAERPEGSVSTLKIQRTQQEDSAVYLCASSTRPGQGDGEQFFGPGTRLTVL.

This sequence joins TRBV5-1 and TRBJ2-1; D is possibly TRBD2 (6 bases). The CDR3 length is 14 residues. Trimming took 4 bases from V and 9 from J, leaving 17 bases between them. Germline-derived CDR1 and CDR2 are SGHRS and YFSETQ. The CDR3 spells CASSQDAVGGEQFF. DNA of the CDR3: TGCGCCAGCAGCCAAGACGCGGTGGGGGGTGAGCAGTTCTTC. Filled out from reference TRBV5-1 and TRBJ2-1, the complete variable domain reads KAGVTQTPRYLIKTRGQQVTLSCSPISGHRSVSWYQQTPGQGLQFLFEYFSETQRNKGNFPGRFSGRQFSNSRSEMNVSTLELGDSALYLCASSQDAVGGEQFFGPGTRLTVL.

The chain links TRBV18 to TRBJ1-3; perhaps TRBD1 as D (6 bases). Germline CDR1 and CDR2: KGHSH and LQKENI. This CDR3 is built from 18 residues. The V end was cut by 4 bases, the J end by 0 bases, with 19 bases between. CDR3 nucleotides: TGTGCCAGCTCACAAACCTCCTGGACAGCCACCTCTGGAAACACCATATATTTT. As protein: CASSQTSWTATSGNTIYF.

This chain joins TRBV10-1 and TRBJ2-1; the match to TRBD2 covers 9 bases. The ends lost 5 bases at V and 8 bases at J; junction bases unmatched: 4. In germline, CDR1 is WNHNN, CDR2 SYGVQD (reference sequence). The CDR3 has 13 residues. The CDR3, as DNA: TGCGCCAGCAGTAATATAGCGGGAGATGAGCAGTTCTTC. It yields the protein CASSNIAGDEQFF.

The V gene is TRBV6-1, the J gene TRBJ1-5, with D unclear. The germline V gene has CDR1 MNHNS and CDR2 SASEGT. The length of the CDR3 is 14 residues. Trimming shortened V by 6 bases and J by 6 bases, and 15 bases separated the two germline ends. The CDR3 bases are TGTGCCAGCAGGCCCCTAATGGCAGGTCAGCCCCAGCATTTT. This encodes CASRPLMAGQPQHF.

J is TRBJ1-1 and V is TRBV2; D is unclear. The CDR3 is 13 residues long. Germline CDR1 SNHLY, CDR2 FYNNEI. Trimming removed 6 bases from V and 3 bases from J, with 11 bases in between. CDR3 protein: CASRTSQYTEAFF. The DNA of the CDR3 is TGTGCCAGCAGGACTTCTCAGTACACTGAAGCTTTCTTT. Full variable domain (remainder filled in from reference TRBV2 and TRBJ1-1): EPEVTQTPSHQVTQMGQEVILRCVPISNHLYFYWYRQILGQKVEFLVSFYNNEISEKSEIFDDQFSVERPDGSNFTLKIRSTKLEDSAMYFCASRTSQYTEAFFGQGTRLTVV.

V and J are TRBV10-3 and TRBJ1-5; perhaps TRBD1 as D (5 bases). Deletions cut 0 bases from V and 4 bases from J, with 10 bases between. CDR1 and CDR2 from the germline V gene are ENHRY and SYGVKD. The CDR3 covers 15 residues. The CDR3 bases are TGTGCCATCAGTGAGTCGACGGGGGTGAATCAGCCCCAGCATTTT. This translates into CAISESTGVNQPQHF.

The chain has TRBV9 and TRBJ1-2; 7 bases fit TRBD1. The length of the CDR3 is 12 residues. V shed 2 bases and J 6 bases; nucleotides not matched to a gene: 1. Germline assignment: CDR1 SGDLS and CDR2 YYNGEE. The CDR3 DNA follows: TGTGCCAGCAGCGTCGGGACAGATGGCTACACCTTC. Its translation is CASSVGTDGYTF.

The V gene is TRBV6-1, the J gene TRBJ2-3; D may be TRBD1 (5 bases). The V gene's germline CDR1 is MNHNS and CDR2 SASEGT. The CDR3 has 14 residues. Trimming took off 7 bases at V and 1 base at J, with 12 bases between the two ends. CDR3 DNA sequence: TGTGCCAGCACCGCAGGGTTGGGCACAGATACGCAGTATTTT. Amino acid sequence: CASTAGLGTDTQYF.

The chain recombines TRBV27 with TRBJ2-6, with D possibly being TRBD1 (6 bases). The CDR3 totals 18 residues. V was trimmed by 4 bases and J by 1 base, leaving 17 bases between them. In germline, CDR1 is MNHEY, CDR2 SMNVEV (reference sequence). The CDR3 DNA follows: TGTGCCAGCAGTTGTGGACAGAACCTGAGTTCTGGGGCCAACGTCCTGACTTTC. This encodes CASSCGQNLSSGANVLTF.

The gene calls are TRBV6-1 and TRBJ2-7; 10 bases match TRBD2. Germline loops: CDR1 MNHNS, CDR2 SASEGT. V trimming: 4 bases; J trimming: 6 bases; junction bases outside the gene matches: 6. CDR3 length: 14 residues. The CDR3 spells CASSVSGRASEQYV. As DNA, the CDR3 is TGTGCCAGCAGTGTAAGCGGGAGGGCGTCCGAGCAGTACGTC.

The chain joins TRBV5-6 to TRBJ1-5, with D uncertain. This CDR3 contains 14 residues. V lost 4 bases and J lost 9, with 17 bases in between. CDR1 is SGHDT and CDR2 is YYEEEE in the germline V gene. For the CDR3, the DNA is TGTGCCAGCAGCACTAGAGCCGGAGTCGGGCCCCAGCATTTT. It is translated as CASSTRAGVGPQHF.

This chain's CDR3 is CASSPGTGGPMNTEAFF. The CDR3 DNA reads TGTGCCAGCAGCCCAGGGACAGGGGGCCCTATGAACACTGAAGCTTTCTTT. This chain joins TRBV9 and TRBJ1-1; 12 nucleotides agree with TRBD1. J gave up 0 bases and V 4 bases, and 7 bases lay outside the gene matches. Germline V gives CDR1 SGDLS, CDR2 YYNGEE. This CDR3 comprises 17 residues.

V is TRBV6-5 and J is TRBJ2-2; 9 positions match TRBD1. V shed 6 bases and J 7 bases; nucleotides not matched to a gene: 9. The CDR3 has 15 residues. Germline V gene sequence: CDR1 MNHEY, CDR2 SVGAGI. CDR3 DNA sequence: TGTGCCAGCAGGGTGGACAGGGGAATCAGCGGGGAGCTGTTTTTT. Protein sequence: CASRVDRGISGELFF.

This rearrangement joins TRBV6-1 to TRBJ2-2; D is ambiguous. Germline assignment: CDR1 MNHNS and CDR2 SASEGT. V lost 4 bases, J lost 0 bases, and 3 bases lay in between. The CDR3 consists of 13 residues. The CDR3 bases are TGTGCCAGCAGTGCGGCGAACACCGGGGAGCTGTTTTTT. This gives the protein CASSAANTGELFF.

The V and J genes are TRBV9 and TRBJ2-1; 9 nucleotides agree with TRBD2. Per germline, CDR1 SGDLS and CDR2 YYNGEE. The J segment lost 5 bases and the V segment lost 4 bases, leaving 7 bases of the junction unmatched. The CDR3 is 15 residues long. The CDR3: CASSQKAGGHNEQFF. Here the CDR3 DNA reads TGTGCCAGCAGCCAGAAAGCGGGGGGACACAATGAGCAGTTCTTC.

This clone was detected only once. The chain couples TRBV27 to TRBJ2-1; D remains ambiguous. The CDR3 is 13 amino acids. Germline values: CDR1 MNHEY, CDR2 SMNVEV (reference sequence). Trimming removed 3 bases at V and 0 bases at J, with 3 bases between. The CDR3 loop reads CASSFSSYNEQFF. The CDR3 DNA is TGTGCCAGCAGTTTCAGCTCCTACAATGAGCAGTTCTTC.